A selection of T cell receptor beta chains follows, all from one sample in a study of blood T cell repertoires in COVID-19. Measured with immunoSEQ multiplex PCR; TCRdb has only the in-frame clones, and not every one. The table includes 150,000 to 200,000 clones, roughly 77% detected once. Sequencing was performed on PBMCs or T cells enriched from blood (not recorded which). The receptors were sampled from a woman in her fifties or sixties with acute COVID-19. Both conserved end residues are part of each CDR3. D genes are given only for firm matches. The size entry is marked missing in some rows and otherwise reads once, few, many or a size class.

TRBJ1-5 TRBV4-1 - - TGCGCCAGCAGCCGTAGGACAGCTAGCAATCAGCCCCAGCATTTT CASSRRTASNQPQHF
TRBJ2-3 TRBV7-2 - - TGTGCCAGCAGCTTAGCTCTAGATACGCAGTATTTT CASSLALDTQYF
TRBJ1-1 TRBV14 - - TGTGCCAGCAGCCAAGATCGCCGTTCGGGAGCTTTCTTT CASSQDRRSGAFF
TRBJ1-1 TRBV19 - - TGTGCCAGTAGTATTCCGACAGCACCCATGAACACTGAAGCTTTCTTT CASSIPTAPMNTEAFF
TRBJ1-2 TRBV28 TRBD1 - TGTGCCAGCAGCCCCGGCGACAGGGGTGGCTACACCTTC CASSPGDRGGYTF
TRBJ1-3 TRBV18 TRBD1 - TGTGCCAGCTCGCTCGGACAGGCCCCTGGAAACACCATATATTTT CASSLGQAPGNTIYF
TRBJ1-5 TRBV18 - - TGTGCCAGCTCACCACGGGCAGGGCCCAATCAGCCCCAGCATTTT CASSPRAGPNQPQHF
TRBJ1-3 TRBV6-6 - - TGTGCCAGCAGAAACCAGGGCCTAAATGGAAACACCATATATTTT CASRNQGLNGNTIYF
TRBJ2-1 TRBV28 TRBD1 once TGTGCCAGCAGTACCACAGGGGTAGAATTCTTC CASSTTGVEFF
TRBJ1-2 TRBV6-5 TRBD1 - TGTGCCAGTGGGGGGACAGGGGTCGCTAACTATGGCTACACCTTC CASGGTGVANYGYTF
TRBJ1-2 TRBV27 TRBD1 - TGTGCCAGCAGTCGGGGACAGGGAGAGGATGGCTACACCTTC CASSRGQGEDGYTF
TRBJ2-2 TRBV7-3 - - TGTGCCAGCAGCTTATCATTGAGGGCCGGGGAGCTGTTTTTT CASSLSLRAGELFF
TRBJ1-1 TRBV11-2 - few TGTGCCAGCACCAACCGGCACGGTGGAGCTGAAGCTTTCTTT CASTNRHGGAEAFF
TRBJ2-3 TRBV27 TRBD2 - TGTGCCAGCAGTCCCGGGACTAGCGGGGGTAGCACAGATACGCAGTATTTT CASSPGTSGGSTDTQYF
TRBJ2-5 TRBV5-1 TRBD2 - TGCGCCAGCAGCCCTGCGGGGGATCAAGAGACCCAGTACTTC CASSPAGDQETQYF
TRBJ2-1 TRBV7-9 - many TGTGCCAGTGGTCGGGGGAACCACAATGAGCAGTTCTTC CASGRGNHNEQFF
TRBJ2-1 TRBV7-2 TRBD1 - TGTGCCAGCAGCCACCGGGACAGGGGGCCCCATACTGAGCAGTTCTTC CASSHRDRGPHTEQFF
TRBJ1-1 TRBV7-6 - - TGTGCCAGCAGCCGTAACAGGGATCCGGTGGTCACTGAAGCTTTCTTT CASSRNRDPVVTEAFF
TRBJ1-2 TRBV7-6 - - TGTGCCAGCAGCCAACTAGCGACTAACTATGGCTACACCTTC CASSQLATNYGYTF
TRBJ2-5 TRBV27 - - TGTGCCAGCAGTTTATCCCAGGGAAGGAGGGGGACCCAGTACTTC CASSLSQGRRGTQYF